This TCR beta chain was obtained from a study of blood T cell repertoires in COVID-19. Background on the study: Collection of acute and convalescent COVID-19 samples took place in the United States, Italy and Spain. In each case, the material was cDNA or gDNA derived from T cells, B-cell-depleted T cells, or PBMCs.

As handled by the study authors: Reference gene primer amplification yielded estimated nucleated cell counts. Data came from immunoSEQ multiplex PCR; TCRdb stores just in-frame clones and leaves some out. V and J calls plus clone size are reproduced from that table; the DNA served to infer D and trimming. The profile shows under 200,000 clones, around 79% of them singletons. This CDR3 is built from 14 residues. The germline V gene has CDR1 SGHNT and CDR2 YYREEE (reference sequence). Deletions cut 0 bases from V and 3 bases from J, with 9 bases between. The table lists this clone with many counts. The clonotype comes from a woman aged 35 to 49 with COVID-19, enrolled during active disease. The rearrangement joins TRBV5-4 to TRBJ1-1; tentatively, D is TRBD1 (5 bases). Specimen: peripheral blood. The chain's CDR3 is CASSLEGGDTEAFF. The CDR3, as DNA: TGTGCCAGCAGCTTGGAGGGAGGGGACACTGAAGCTTTCTTT.